The 8 T cell receptor beta chains below were found in one sample sequenced in a study of regulatory T cells in long-lasting Graves disease. Noted time point: newly diagnosed GD, antithyroid drugs for less than 3 months. Scientists built the TCR library using RNA that was extracted from PBMCs. Building the TCR beta libraries relied on iRepertoire HTBI primers, and CDR3 regions underwent Arm-PCR. TCRdb independently ran MiXCR on the multiplex PCR reads; one entry per CDR3 protein. Here the sample spans under 500,000 distinct CDR3 sequences, roughly 15% being singletons. A further study also used this sample, focusing on T cells in Graves' hyperthyroidism and ophthalmopathy.

Sequenced here: peripheral blood mononuclear cells (PBMCs), sampled at new diagnosis, from a patient treated with antithyroid drugs. The origin of the receptors is a woman in her twenties or thirties with Graves disease.

This clonotype was counted between two and nine times. The J gene is TRBJ2-4, the V gene TRBV7-9, with D unclear. V gave up 2 bases and J gave up 3 bases, with 11 bases separating them. Germline lookup yields CDR1 SEHNR and CDR2 FQNEAQ (reference sequence). The CDR3 totals 15 residues. CDR3 protein: CASSLLSSDKNIQYF. The CDR3 bases are TGTGCCAGCAGCTTACTTTCGAGTGACAAAAACATTCAGTACTTC.

This clonotype has a count of ten or more. This chain links TRBV3-1 with TRBJ2-3, with D possibly TRBD2 on 5 matching bases. Germline V gene data show CDR1 as LGHDT and CDR2 as YNNKEL (reference sequence). The CDR3 extends over 15 amino acids. The ends were cut back, 4 bases at V and 5 bases at J, with 16 bases in the middle. The chain's CDR3 is CASSPRGAYIDTQYF. The DNA for the CDR3 is TGTGCCAGCAGCCCCCGGGGAGCCTATATAGATACGCAGTATTTT.

The rearrangement links TRBV29-1 to TRBJ2-2; 12 positions match TRBD2. The CDR3 length is 18 residues. The V gene's germline CDR1 is SQVTM and CDR2 ANQGSEA. Trimming took 7 bases from V and 5 from J; bases not matched to a gene: 17. The CDR3 spells CSALTGLAGRLGTGELFF. The CDR3 bases are TGCAGCGCGTTGACCGGACTAGCGGGAAGGCTTGGAACCGGGGAGCTGTTTTTT.

This clonotype occurred many times. J is TRBJ2-7 and V is TRBV2, with 7 bases that match TRBD1. Per germline, CDR1 SNHLY and CDR2 FYNNEI. The V segment lost 4 bases and the J segment 3 bases; nucleotides outside the gene matches: 9. CDR3 length equals 15 residues. Here the CDR3 reads CASSAPRQGVYEQYF. The CDR3 bases are TGTGCCAGCAGTGCCCCTCGACAGGGAGTCTACGAGCAGTACTTC.

This clonotype was detected only a few times. The chain recombines TRBV5-1 with TRBJ2-3; 8 nucleotides align to TRBD1. Germline V gene sequence: CDR1 SGHRS, CDR2 YFSETQ. J lost 2 bases, V lost 0 bases, and 5 bases had no gene match. The CDR3 is 16 amino acids. This CDR3 is CASSLGQGYPTDTQYF. The CDR3 nucleotides are TGCGCCAGCAGCTTGGGACAGGGGTATCCCACAGATACGCAGTATTTT.

This clonotype was seen ten or more times. The CDR3 spells CASSQLPRGNEQFF. As DNA, the CDR3 is TGTGCCAGCAGCCAGCTTCCGCGTGGTAATGAGCAGTTCTTC. The chain joins TRBV3-1 to TRBJ2-1; D is ambiguous. Trimming removed 3 bases at V and 7 bases at J, with 13 bases between. Looked up from germline, CDR1 is LGHDT and CDR2 is YNNKEL (reference sequence). The CDR3 length is 14 residues.

The V gene is TRBV11-2, the J gene TRBJ1-1; D is ambiguous. CDR1 is SGHAT and CDR2 is FQNNGV in the germline V gene. V was clipped by 3 bases and J by 7 bases, with 12 bases between them. CDR3 length: 13 residues. This CDR3 reads CASSFSGFGEAFF. The CDR3, as DNA: TGTGCCAGCAGCTTTTCGGGTTTCGGTGAAGCTTTCTTT.

This clonotype has a handful of counts. This chain links TRBV5-4 with TRBJ2-5, with 9 bases lining up with TRBD2. Germline CDR1 SGHNT, CDR2 YYREEE (reference sequence). The CDR3 totals 15 residues. V lost 4 bases to trimming and J lost 4 bases; unmatched junction nucleotides: 8. CDR3 coding DNA: TGTGCCAGCAGCCTTAGCGGGAGAAGTGGAGAGACCCAGTACTTC. Protein: CASSLSGRSGETQYF.